Shown below are 29 T cell receptor beta chains from a single sample sequenced in a study of shared clonotypes between healthy human individuals. Assay: immunoSEQ multiplex PCR; the TCRdb copy retains only in-frame clones and omits some. Found here are about 110,000 clones, about 70% of them singletons; the top ten hold about 25%. Sequences were obtained from memory CD8+ T cells sorted from blood. The sample's subset: CD45RO+ cells pooled with CCR7-negative TemRA cells. These receptors were taken from a woman aged 25 to 39 in good health.

This chain uses TRBV4-1 with TRBJ1-1, with D possibly being TRBD1 (5 bases). CDR1 is MGHRA, CDR2 YSYEKL, per germline. CDR3 length: 15 residues. The V and J ends lost 3 bases and 5 bases respectively, with 16 bases between them. The chain's CDR3 is CASSQGPGLDTEAFF. The CDR3 DNA reads as TGCGCCAGCAGCCAGGGACCCGGCCTAGATACTGAAGCTTTCTTT.

This clone was recorded once. V is TRBV19 and J is TRBJ1-5, with TRBD1 matching 8 bases. CDR1 LNHDA and CDR2 SQIVND come from the germline V gene (reference sequence). This CDR3 has 14 amino acids. V was clipped by 5 bases and J by 7 bases; unmatched bases: 7. In DNA, the CDR3 is TGTGCCAGTAGTTTAGGACAGGGACACCAGCCCCAGCATTTT. Translated, it gives CASSLGQGHQPQHF.

The sample holds a few counts of this clone. This chain uses TRBV25-1 with TRBJ2-2; D ambiguous. Germline assignment: CDR1 MGHDK and CDR2 SYGVNS. Trimming removed 9 bases from V and 5 bases from J, with 7 bases in between. This CDR3 is built from 11 residues. The chain's CDR3 is CASHSTGELFF. The CDR3 DNA follows: TGTGCCAGTCATTCTACCGGGGAGCTGTTTTTT.

The CDR3 loop reads CASSVEAGGGDYEQFF. As DNA, the CDR3 is TGTGCCAGCAGTGTAGAAGCGGGAGGGGGTGACTATGAGCAGTTCTTC. The rearrangement joins TRBV2 to TRBJ2-1, with 10 nucleotides matching TRBD2. The CDR3 covers 16 residues. The V segment lost 4 bases and the J segment 8 bases; nucleotides outside the gene matches: 11. Germline V lookup: CDR1 SNHLY, CDR2 FYNNEI.

The chain's CDR3 is CASSFRGLVHEQYF. The CDR3 DNA follows: TGCGCCAGCAGCTTCAGGGGGCTAGTCCACGAGCAGTACTTC. V and J are TRBV5-1 and TRBJ2-7; TRBD1 matches at 8 bases. Trimming at V came to 2 bases and at J to 5 bases, leaving 6 bases not matched to a gene. The CDR3 is 14 amino acids. CDR1 and CDR2 from the germline V gene are SGHRS and YFSETQ.

The J gene is TRBJ2-7, the V gene TRBV27, with D possibly TRBD2 on 6 matching bases. Per germline, CDR1 MNHEY and CDR2 SMNVEV (reference sequence). Trimming left V 5 bases short and J 2 bases short, with 13 bases between. CDR3 length equals 14 residues. The chain's CDR3 is CASSVTGSPYEQYF. CDR3 coding DNA: TGTGCCAGCAGTGTGACCGGGAGTCCCTACGAGCAGTACTTC.

As regards this clone: Other DNA sequences in the sample encode the same CDR3. The V and J genes are TRBV9 and TRBJ2-5; unclear D gene. The germline CDR1 and CDR2 sequences are SGDLS and YYNGEE. The CDR3 runs to 14 residues. V was cut by 4 bases and J by 2 bases, with 12 bases left in between. The CDR3 sequence: CASSPGGSQETQYF. In nucleotides, the CDR3 is TGTGCCAGCAGCCCGGGTGGGTCGCAAGAGACCCAGTACTTC.

This chain links TRBV11-1 with TRBJ1-2, with D possibly TRBD1 on 6 matching bases. Germline V gene data show CDR1 as SGHAT and CDR2 as FQDESV (reference sequence). The germline V and J ends were trimmed by 5 bases and 0 bases, with 10 bases remaining between them. The CDR3 length is 14 residues. The CDR3 region has the DNA TGTGCCAGCAGCCAAGACAGGACTAACTATGGCTACACCTTC. It encodes CASSQDRTNYGYTF.

The rearrangement joins TRBV6-4 to TRBJ2-2; 8 bases are shared with TRBD2. The CDR3 extends over 14 amino acids. Germline trimming cut 3 bases from V and 3 bases from J; bases unmatched to any gene: 0. Germline CDR1 reads MRHNA; CDR2 reads SNTAGT. CDR3 protein: CASSELADTGELFF. CDR3 nucleotide sequence: TGTGCCAGCAGTGAACTAGCGGACACCGGGGAGCTGTTTTTT.

This sequence joins TRBV28 and TRBJ2-1; D possibly matches TRBD1 or TRBD2 (6 bases each). Trimming shortened V by 5 bases and J by 13 bases, and 15 bases separated the two germline ends. CDR1 is MDHEN, CDR2 SYDVKM, per germline. The CDR3 totals 12 residues. The CDR3 DNA is TGTGCCAGCAGTACGGGGGCCCATAACCAGTTCTTC. Translated, it gives CASSTGAHNQFF.

The genes are TRBV7-9 and TRBJ2-1; 13 positions match TRBD2. Trimming at V came to 3 bases and at J to 7 bases, leaving 3 bases not matched to a gene. Germline V gene sequence: CDR1 SEHNR, CDR2 FQNEAQ (reference sequence). The CDR3 has 15 amino acids. The CDR3 bases are TGTGCCAGCAGCTTGCCGGGACTAGCGGGGAATGAGCAGTTCTTC. Protein product: CASSLPGLAGNEQFF.

The CDR3 sequence is CASSYGVGMNTEAFF. The CDR3 nucleotides are TGTGCCAGCAGTTACGGGGTTGGCATGAACACTGAAGCTTTCTTT. J is TRBJ1-1 and V is TRBV6-6, with D hard to call. The V end lost 2 bases, the J end lost 0 bases, and 10 bases lay between the germline ends. The CDR3 runs 15 residues. The germline gives CDR1 MNHNY, CDR2 SVGAGI (reference sequence).

The chain links TRBV19 to TRBJ1-6; 10 positions match TRBD1. Germline assignment: CDR1 LNHDA and CDR2 SQIVND (reference sequence). The CDR3 loop spans 13 amino acids. The V segment lost 9 bases and the J segment 9 bases; nucleotides outside the gene matches: 5. The CDR3 spells CASSGTGVSPLHF. CDR3 nucleotides: TGTGCCAGCTCCGGGACAGGGGTTTCACCCCTCCACTTT.

This clone was seen at least ten times. The V call is TRBV14, the J call TRBJ2-7; D is unresolved. The CDR3 is 14 amino acids. V lost 0 bases to trimming and J lost 6 bases, with 12 bases between them. Looked up from germline, CDR1 is SGHDN and CDR2 is FVKESK. The CDR3 here is CASSQDADGGEQYF. The CDR3 DNA reads TGTGCCAGCAGCCAAGATGCGGACGGTGGCGAGCAGTACTTC.

The chain combines TRBV5-4 with TRBJ2-7; 8 bases match TRBD2. Looked up from germline, CDR1 is SGHNT and CDR2 is YYREEE (reference sequence). The CDR3 loop spans 16 amino acids. J was trimmed by 2 bases and V by 4 bases; bases with no gene match: 11. CDR3 region: CASSLLIAGNPYEQYF. CDR3 bases: TGTGCCAGCAGCCTACTTATAGCGGGGAACCCCTACGAGCAGTACTTC. The variable domain in full, completed from reference TRBV5-4 and TRBJ2-7, reads ETGVTQSPTHLIKTRGQQVTLRCSSQSGHNTVSWYQQALGQGPQFIFQYYREEENGRGNFPPRFSGLQFPNYSSELNVNALELDDSALYLCASSLLIAGNPYEQYFGPGTRLTVT.

The chain links TRBV9 to TRBJ1-2; 7 positions match TRBD1. V trimming: 0 bases; J trimming: 4 bases; junction bases outside the gene matches: 6. Germline loops: CDR1 SGDLS, CDR2 YYNGEE. CDR3 size: 15 residues. The CDR3, as DNA: TGTGCCAGCAGCGTAGATAGGGGGCTTGGCTATGGCTACACCTTC. It specifies CASSVDRGLGYGYTF.

The rearrangement joins TRBV15 to TRBJ2-7; 8 positions agree with TRBD1. Germline values: CDR1 LNHNV, CDR2 YYDKDF (reference sequence). V lost 5 bases, J lost 6 bases, and 9 bases stayed unmatched. The CDR3 spans 14 residues. This chain's CDR3 is CATSGRTGQTEQYF. CDR3 bases: TGTGCCACCAGCGGAAGGACAGGGCAGACCGAGCAGTACTTC.

CDR3 amino acids: CASSRNLGARELFF. The CDR3 region has the DNA TGTGCCAGCAGTAGAAACCTCGGGGCCCGGGAGCTGTTTTTT. The V call is TRBV7-9, the J call TRBJ2-2; D tentatively fits TRBD1 or TRBD2 (5 bases each). The CDR3 contains 14 residues. Trimming took off 6 bases at V and 9 bases at J, with 17 bases between the two ends. Germline-derived CDR1 and CDR2 are SEHNR and FQNEAQ (reference sequence).

A few counts support this clone. The chain is built from TRBV28 and TRBJ1-2, with no clear D. CDR1 and CDR2 from the germline V gene are MDHEN and SYDVKM. This CDR3 is built from 13 residues. V lost 9 bases and J lost 2, with 13 bases in between. CDR3 residues: CASRPGENYGYTF. DNA of the CDR3: TGTGCCAGTCGACCCGGGGAGAACTATGGCTACACCTTC.

This clone was seen ten or more times. The rearrangement joins TRBV6-1 to TRBJ2-3; 7 bases are a match to TRBD1. Germline assignment: CDR1 MNHNS and CDR2 SASEGT. J was trimmed by 2 bases and V by 2 bases; bases with no gene match: 4. The CDR3 consists of 15 residues. CDR3 region: CASSEIRGSTDTQYF. The CDR3, as DNA: TGTGCCAGCAGTGAAATCAGGGGGTCCACAGATACGCAGTATTTT.

V is TRBV25-1 and J is TRBJ2-7; D not certain. V lost 4 bases and J 4 bases, leaving 11 bases between the germline ends. Looked up from germline, CDR1 is MGHDK and CDR2 is SYGVNS. The CDR3 contains 13 residues. CDR3 sequence: CASSVRVGYEQYF. The CDR3 coding sequence is TGTGCCAGCAGTGTAAGGGTTGGATACGAGCAGTACTTC.

The gene calls are TRBV7-9 and TRBJ2-7; 13 nucleotides agree with TRBD2. Trimming at V came to 4 bases and at J to 6 bases, leaving 6 bases not matched to a gene. This CDR3 comprises 15 residues. Germline V gene data show CDR1 as SEHNR and CDR2 as FQNEAQ (reference sequence). DNA of the CDR3: TGTGCCAGCAGCTCACTAGCGGGAGGGCCCTCCGAGCAGTACTTC. This translates into CASSSLAGGPSEQYF. Combining the CDR3 with reference TRBV7-9 and TRBJ2-7 gives the whole variable domain DTGVSQNPRHKITKRGQNVTFRCDPISEHNRLYWYRQTLGQGPEFLTYFQNEAQLEKSRLLSDRFSAERPKGSFSTLEIQRTEQGDSAMYLCASSSLAGGPSEQYFGPGTRLTVT.

CDR3 nucleotide sequence: TGTGCCAGCAGTGCCAAGGACAGGACTTTAAGCACAGATACGCAGTATTTT. Translating gives CASSAKDRTLSTDTQYF. The chain has TRBV25-1 and TRBJ2-3; 7 nucleotides agree with TRBD1. CDR3 length: 17 residues. V lost 4 bases and J lost 0; bases outside the gene matches: 10. From germline, CDR1 is MGHDK and CDR2 SYGVNS.

The V and J genes are TRBV19 and TRBJ2-1, with 11 bases aligning to TRBD2. J gave up 5 bases and V 0 bases, and 3 bases lay outside the gene matches. Germline assignment: CDR1 LNHDA and CDR2 SQIVND (reference sequence). The CDR3 contains 16 residues. The CDR3, as DNA: TGTGCCAGTAGTATAGACCAACTAGCGGGAGACAATGAGCAGTTCTTC. It is translated as CASSIDQLAGDNEQFF.

This clone was counted at least ten times. The chain employs TRBV7-8 and TRBJ2-1; 9 bases are shared with TRBD1. Germline V gene lookup returns CDR1 SGHVS and CDR2 FQNEAQ. Trimming at V came to 1 base and at J to 1 base, leaving 2 bases not matched to a gene. The CDR3 loop spans 16 amino acids. CDR3 amino acids: CASSLGDRGSYNEQFF. The CDR3 nucleotides are TGTGCCAGCAGCTTAGGAGACAGGGGGTCCTACAATGAGCAGTTCTTC. Based on the CDR3 plus reference TRBV7-8 and TRBJ2-1, the full variable domain is GAGVSQSPRYKVAKRGQDVALRCDPISGHVSLFWYQQALGQGPEFLTYFQNEAQLDKSGLPSDRFFAERPEGSVSTLKIQRTQQEDSAVYLCASSLGDRGSYNEQFFGPGTRLTVL.

This chain joins TRBV5-1 and TRBJ1-3; maybe TRBD1 (6 bases). This CDR3 is built from 16 residues. The V and J ends lost 0 bases and 2 bases respectively, with 12 bases between them. Looked up from germline, CDR1 is SGHRS and CDR2 is YFSETQ. The CDR3 reads CASSLENTGPGNTIYF. In DNA form, the CDR3 reads TGCGCCAGCAGCTTGGAAAATACAGGGCCTGGAAACACCATATATTTT.

The chain links TRBV25-1 to TRBJ1-1; 8 bases line up with TRBD1. The CDR3 contains 13 residues. CDR1 and CDR2 (germline): MGHDK, SYGVNS. The V segment lost 1 base and the J segment 12 bases; nucleotides outside the gene matches: 7. Here the CDR3 reads CASSESEGQASFF. The CDR3 DNA follows: TGTGCCAGCAGTGAATCTGAGGGACAGGCATCTTTCTTT.

The chain uses TRBV29-1 and TRBJ2-5, with D perhaps given as TRBD1 or TRBD2 (6 bases each). Trimming left V 4 bases short and J 1 base short, with 10 bases between. This CDR3 contains 13 residues. The germline gives CDR1 SQVTM, CDR2 ANQGSEA. In nucleotides, the CDR3 is TGCAGCGTTGTCGGGGGCGTCCAAGAGACCCAGTACTTC. Its translation is CSVVGGVQETQYF. Full variable domain (remainder filled in from reference TRBV29-1 and TRBJ2-5): SAVISQKPSRDICQRGTSLTIQCQVDSQVTMMFWYRQQPGQSLTLIATANQGSEATYESGFVIDKFPISRPNLTFSTLTVSNMSPEDSSIYLCSVVGGVQETQYFGPGTRLLVL.

V usage is TRBV5-5 and J usage is TRBJ2-7; tentative D call: TRBD1 (6 bases). Trimming took 4 bases from V and 3 from J, leaving 20 bases between them. Germline CDR1 reads SGHKS; CDR2 reads YYEKEE (reference sequence). The CDR3 is 16 residues long. The CDR3 protein is CASSPTHRVGIYEQYF. The CDR3 nucleotides are TGTGCCAGCAGCCCTACCCACAGGGTCGGTATCTACGAGCAGTACTTC. Drawing the rest from reference TRBV5-5 and TRBJ2-7, the complete variable domain is DAGVTQSPTHLIKTRGQQVTLRCSPISGHKSVSWYQQVLGQGPQFIFQYYEKEERGRGNFPDRFSARQFPNYSSELNVNALLLGDSALYLCASSPTHRVGIYEQYFGPGTRLTVT.